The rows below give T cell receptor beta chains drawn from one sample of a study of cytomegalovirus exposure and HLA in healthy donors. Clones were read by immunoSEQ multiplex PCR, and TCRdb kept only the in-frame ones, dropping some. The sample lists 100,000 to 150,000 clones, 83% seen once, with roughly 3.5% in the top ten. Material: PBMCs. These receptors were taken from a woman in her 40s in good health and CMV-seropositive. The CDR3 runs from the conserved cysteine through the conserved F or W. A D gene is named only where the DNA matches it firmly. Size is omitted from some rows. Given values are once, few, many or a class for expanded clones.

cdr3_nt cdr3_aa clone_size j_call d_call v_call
TGTGCCAGTAGTATTAGGACTAGCGGGAGTGGTAATGAGCAGTTCTTC CASSIRTSGSGNEQFF NA TRBJ2-1 TRBD2 TRBV19
TGTGCCAGCAGCGGACAGGGGGATGGAAACACCATATATTTT CASSGQGDGNTIYF once TRBJ1-3 TRBD1 TRBV2
TGTGCCAGTAGCCGCGGGAGGGACTACGAGCAGTACTTC CASSRGRDYEQYF NA TRBJ2-7 TRBD2 TRBV19
TGTGCCAGCAGCCTAAATAGGGGTGAAAAACTGTTTTTT CASSLNRGEKLFF NA TRBJ1-4 NA TRBV11-2
TGTGCCATCAGTCCGACTAGCGGGTTGACAGATACGCAGTATTTT CAISPTSGLTDTQYF NA TRBJ2-3 TRBD2 TRBV10-3
TGCGCCAGCGAACCGGGACAGGGTGTATATACGCAGTATTTT CASEPGQGVYTQYF NA TRBJ2-3 TRBD1 TRBV10-2
TGTGCCAGCCACCGGGGGGTGGGTAGTCAGCCCCAGCATTTT CASHRGVGSQPQHF NA TRBJ1-5 NA TRBV2
TGTGCCAGCAGCTCTCTCCCCCTAGAGACCCAGTACTTC CASSSLPLETQYF NA TRBJ2-5 NA TRBV9
TGTGCCAGCAGTTTATCGGGACTAGCTAGGAATGAGCAGTTCTTC CASSLSGLARNEQFF NA TRBJ2-1 TRBD2 TRBV27
TGCGCCAGCAGCCAAGCTCGGGGTTTCGGGGAGCAGTACTTC CASSQARGFGEQYF few TRBJ2-7 NA TRBV4-3
TGTGCCATCAGTCCCCGGGATAGCACTGAAGCTTTCTTT CAISPRDSTEAFF NA TRBJ1-1 NA TRBV10-3
TGCGCCAGCAGCTCGGACAGGGAAATCAGCGAGCAGTACTTC CASSSDREISEQYF NA TRBJ2-7 TRBD1 TRBV5-1
TGTGCCAGCAGTCAATGGACAGGGGGCTTGAAGGGAGCTTTCTTT CASSQWTGGLKGAFF NA TRBJ1-1 TRBD1 TRBV6-1
TGCAGCGTTGTAATGGCTAGCGAAAACACCGGGGAGCTGTTTTTT CSVVMASENTGELFF NA TRBJ2-2 NA TRBV29-1
TGTGCCAGCAGTGAGTTGACTAGCGGGGAAAACATTCAGTACTTC CASSELTSGENIQYF NA TRBJ2-4 TRBD2 TRBV2
TGTGCCAGCAGTTTGACCGGACAGGGCTATGGCTACACCTTC CASSLTGQGYGYTF NA TRBJ1-2 TRBD1 TRBV28
TGTGCCAGTAGTCCGGGTTTCGGTGAAAAACTGTTTTTT CASSPGFGEKLFF NA TRBJ1-4 NA TRBV19
TGTGCCAGCAGTTACTCGGGGAGGGTGGAAGCTTTCTTT CASSYSGRVEAFF NA TRBJ1-1 NA TRBV6-5
TGTGCCAGCTCACCCCGGACTAGCGGGAGAGGATCCCAAGAGACCCAGTACTTC CASSPRTSGRGSQETQYF NA TRBJ2-5 TRBD2 TRBV18
TGTGCCAGCAGGGACAGGGAGGTCTTACTAGCCAAAAACATTCAGTACTTC CASRDREVLLAKNIQYF NA TRBJ2-4 TRBD1 TRBV28
TGTGCCAGCAGCTTGTCTCTCGGTGAGCAGTTCTTC CASSLSLGEQFF NA TRBJ2-1 NA TRBV7-2
TGTGCCAGCAGCGAGTGGCGGAGGACCTCCTACAATGAGCAGTTCTTC CASSEWRRTSYNEQFF NA TRBJ2-1 NA TRBV2
TGTGCCAGCCTAAGGGGGCCGGGTCAGCCCCAGCATTTT CASLRGPGQPQHF few TRBJ1-5 TRBD1 TRBV19
TGTGCCATCAGCCCCGGGACTAGCGGGAACGGGGAGCTGTTTTTT CAISPGTSGNGELFF once TRBJ2-2 TRBD2 TRBV10-3
TGTGCCAGCAGTGTAGCGCCTGAAGCTTATGGCTACACCTTC CASSVAPEAYGYTF NA TRBJ1-2 NA TRBV6-1
TGCGCCAGCAGCCTCTCACGAGCGCTGGAGGAGCAGTTCTTC CASSLSRALEEQFF NA TRBJ2-1 NA TRBV10-2
TGTGCCAGCAGCGACTCGAGGGATTTTGAGCAGTTCTTC CASSDSRDFEQFF NA TRBJ2-1 NA TRBV9
TGTGCCAGCAGTTACTCGAGCGGGAACTACGAGCAGTACTTC CASSYSSGNYEQYF NA TRBJ2-7 TRBD2 TRBV6-5
TGTGCCAGCAGCGTAAATGGGGGGGTAGCTTTCTTT CASSVNGGVAFF NA TRBJ1-1 NA TRBV9
TGTGCCAGCTCTCTAGGCGCGGGCTCCTACAATGAGCAGTTCTTC CASSLGAGSYNEQFF NA TRBJ2-1 NA TRBV18
TGTGCCAGCAGTCCGGACCCGCTAGCATATGAGCTGTTTTTT CASSPDPLAYELFF NA TRBJ2-2 NA TRBV27
TGTGCCAGCAGTTTCCGATTGGCGGGCAGCAATCAGCCCCAGCATTTT CASSFRLAGSNQPQHF NA TRBJ1-5 NA TRBV28
TGTGCCACCAGCCCCTTTCGTGGGGCAGGGGGCATTCGTTATGGCTACACCTTC CATSPFRGAGGIRYGYTF NA TRBJ1-2 TRBD1 TRBV15
TGTGCCAGCAAGGGAGTAGTTACCCCCACTGGCACAGATACGCAGTATTTT CASKGVVTPTGTDTQYF NA TRBJ2-3 NA TRBV28
TGCGCCAGCAGCCAGGATCGAACAGGGGGCATGGACATTCAGTACTTC CASSQDRTGGMDIQYF NA TRBJ2-4 TRBD1 TRBV4-3
TGTGCCAGCAGCCCCGCACCCCGAAACAGTGGGTACAATGAGCAGTTCTTC CASSPAPRNSGYNEQFF NA TRBJ2-1 NA TRBV7-3
TGTGCCACCAGCAGGGACAGGGTCACTGAAGCTTTCTTT CATSRDRVTEAFF NA TRBJ1-1 TRBD1 TRBV15
TGCAGCTCTCTCGGGGGGGGCATGAACACTGAAGCTTTCTTT CSSLGGGMNTEAFF NA TRBJ1-1 NA TRBV29-1
TGTGCCAGCAGCTTGCTTAGCGACGTCACAGATACGCAGTATTTT CASSLLSDVTDTQYF once TRBJ2-3 NA TRBV5-6
TGTGCCAGCAGCTCCCGACTAGCGGGAGGGCCTAATGAGCAGTTCTTC CASSSRLAGGPNEQFF NA TRBJ2-1 TRBD2 TRBV9
TGTGCCAGCAGCGCCGGGAAGGTACTAGCGCTATACAATGAGCAGTTCTTC CASSAGKVLALYNEQFF few TRBJ2-1 TRBD2 TRBV11-2
TGTGCCAGCCGGACTAGCGGCTCCTACGAGCAGTACTTC CASRTSGSYEQYF NA TRBJ2-7 TRBD2 TRBV6-1